This T cell receptor beta chain was identified during a study of chemoradiotherapy in HPV16-positive cancers. Notes on the study in general: During treatment, candidate HPV-specific clones and E7-related motifs expanded in tumor.

Over chemoradiotherapy, repertoires were sampled more than once. The repertoire was sequenced with immunoSEQ multiplex PCR; TCRdb's copy has only in-frame clones and lacks some. The sample records around 6,000 clones, roughly 90% being singletons. About this clone: Its antigen remains unidentified.

V was shortened by 5 bases and J by 6 bases, with 17 bases between the two germline ends. The CDR3 is 16 amino acids. CDR1 is SGHTA and CDR2 is FQGNSA in the germline V gene. Sample: blood, taken from a patient who underwent chemoradiotherapy. The chain is built from TRBV7-2 and TRBJ1-6; D might be TRBD1 (5 bases). The receptor comes from a human donor with HPV-associated anogenital cancer. The CDR3 region is CASSITSGTPNSPLHF. The CDR3 DNA sequence: TGTGCCAGCAGCATCACCTCCGGGACCCCTAATTCACCCCTCCACTTT.